Given below is one TCR beta chain in context. Its antigen remains unidentified. This sample was included in a study of cytomegalovirus exposure and HLA in healthy donors. PCR amplification relied on 60 Vbeta primers (plus 13 Jbeta primers). Assay: immunoSEQ multiplex PCR; the TCRdb copy retains only in-frame clones and omits some. The sample lists about 160,000 clones; around four fifths were seen once. Study-wide findings and caveats: Testing in vitro showed a few CMV-associated chains specific for CMV antigens. In a later analysis, at a false discovery rate of 0.05, roughly 16,000 TCR beta sequences matched HLA alleles. Later analysis associated a missense DCLRE1C variant with TCR beta V- and J-gene trimming.

The sequenced sample was PBMCs. The sequence was collected from a woman aged 45-65 years in good health and CMV-seronegative.

CDR3 region: CASSQELDWWDRKNIQYF. The CDR3 DNA sequence: TGCGCCAGCAGCCAAGAATTGGATTGGTGGGACAGAAAAAACATTCAGTACTTC. This rearrangement joins TRBV4-3 to TRBJ2-4; 7 nucleotides match TRBD1. Germline V lookup: CDR1 LGHNA, CDR2 YSLEER. The CDR3 loop spans 18 amino acids. V dropped 0 bases and J dropped 4; count of bases not matched to a gene: 12.